This T cell receptor beta chain is drawn from a study of blood T cell repertoires in COVID-19 (dated by TCRdb to 2020 to 2022). In the study overall: Collaborator samples came from the United States, Italy and Spain and covered acute and convalescent phases of COVID-19. The material from the prospective study consisted of cDNA or gDNA derived from T cells, B-cell-depleted T cells, or PBMCs. Deeply sampled blood TCRbeta repertoires from subjects exposed to, actively infected with, or recovered from COVID-19 were included in the dataset. A freely available public database, intended as a resource for researchers studying the immune response to SARS-CoV-2, is where the repertoires were released. Samples were obtained from the ongoing ImmuneRACE study (first 160 participants) and from about 1,300 subjects provided by 6 global collaborators. A de-identified subject ID, COVID-19 status, age in years and sex were almost always included in the sample metadata. Where HLA class I and class II types were available, the types were taken from metadata supplied by the sample provider, not from assay-based typing. Study-level results and caveats: Clinical and demographic metadata were provided uncurated, with the amount varying by source and participant.

A second Seattle source provided samples from volunteer blood donors who had recovered from COVID-19. The collaborating institutions used their own protocols to collect whole blood in K2EDTA tubes. For TCRbeta analysis, collaborators shipped samples as frozen whole blood, isolated PBMCs, or DNA extracted from either of those sample types. For this clone: Its cognate antigen has yet to be identified. It has no much larger one-base neighbor in the sample; base qualities were not kept.

TCRbeta CDR3 regions were amplified from genomic DNA using the immunoSEQ Assay, a bias-controlled multiplex PCR. In the paper's pipeline: The number of nucleated cells in each sample was estimated by amplification of reference gene primers within the assay. To quantify the absolute abundance of each unique TCRbeta CDR3 rearrangement, sequence reads were collapsed and filtered. For each sample, productive Simpson clonality was calculated as the square root of Simpson's diversity index over productive rearrangements. TCRdb retrieved this table from immuneACCESS and kept in-frame rearrangements only. Not all clones are present; in checked studies, unresolved V genes account for under half, and no reason is known for the remainder. That table supplies the V and J calls and clone size; D and trimming were determined from the DNA. In this sample the table shows about 130,000 clones, about 78% of which occur a single time. Roughly 9.7% of the sample is in the top ten clones.

CDR1 and CDR2 (SGHRS, YFSETQ) derive from the germline V gene. Unmatched junction bases come to 3, with V trimmed by 4 bases and J by 3 bases. The CDR3 has 13 amino acids, counting the end cysteine and phenylalanine. Kept here is only the CDR3 DNA, which spans 39 bases and is read in frame from base 1. Source material: peripheral blood. The sequence links TRBV5-1 to TRBJ1-2, and TRBD1 aligns with 7 junction nucleotides. This sequence was found in a man aged 60 to 69 who had recovered from COVID-19. This receptor has the CDR3 CASSPGGDYGYTF. Read as DNA, the sequence is TGCGCCAGCAGCCCAGGGGGAGACTATGGCTACACCTTC.